This entry describes one T cell receptor beta chain. Its antigen is not known. Sequencing was performed with immunoSEQ multiplex PCR; in TCRdb, only in-frame clones are kept and a portion is missing. Here the sample spans some 100,000 clones, over 80% being singletons. The sample originates from a study of identifying expanded T cells in peripheral blood. Points from the study as a whole: Across healthy donors, higher total template counts meant significantly greater approximately two-week count variance. Over around two and four weeks, about 15 and 18 clones changed, versus approximately 1.1 between replicates.

The CDR3 has 16 amino acids. V was clipped by 3 bases and J by 6 bases; unmatched bases: 6. The germline V gene encodes CDR1 SGHNT and CDR2 YENEEA. Healthy donors had no documented immune events, such as infections, while sampled. The receptor was derived from a person between 18 and 75 years old in good health. The sequenced sample consisted of blood. The chain uses TRBV11-3 and TRBJ2-3; 13 nucleotides match TRBD2. The CDR3 DNA reads as TGTGCCAGCAGCTTCGGACTAGCGGGGGCGGGGGATACGCAGTATTTT. Protein product: CASSFGLAGAGDTQYF.